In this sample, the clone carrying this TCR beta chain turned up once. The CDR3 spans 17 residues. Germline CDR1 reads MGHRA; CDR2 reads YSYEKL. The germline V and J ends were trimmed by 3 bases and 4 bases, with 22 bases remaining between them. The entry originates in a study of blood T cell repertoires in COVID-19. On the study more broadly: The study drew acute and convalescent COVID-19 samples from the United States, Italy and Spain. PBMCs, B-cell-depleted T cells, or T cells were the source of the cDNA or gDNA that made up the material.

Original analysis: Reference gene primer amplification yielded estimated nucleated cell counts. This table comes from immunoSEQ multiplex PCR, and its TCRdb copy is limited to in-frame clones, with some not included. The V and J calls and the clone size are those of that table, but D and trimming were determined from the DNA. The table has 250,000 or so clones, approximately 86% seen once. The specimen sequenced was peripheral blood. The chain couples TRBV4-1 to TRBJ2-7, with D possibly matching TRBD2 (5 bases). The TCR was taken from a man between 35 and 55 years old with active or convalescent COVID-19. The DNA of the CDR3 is TGCGCCAGCAGCCAGATCCCCGTAGCGCTAGATGGTTACGAGCAGTACTTC. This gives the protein CASSQIPVALDGYEQYF.